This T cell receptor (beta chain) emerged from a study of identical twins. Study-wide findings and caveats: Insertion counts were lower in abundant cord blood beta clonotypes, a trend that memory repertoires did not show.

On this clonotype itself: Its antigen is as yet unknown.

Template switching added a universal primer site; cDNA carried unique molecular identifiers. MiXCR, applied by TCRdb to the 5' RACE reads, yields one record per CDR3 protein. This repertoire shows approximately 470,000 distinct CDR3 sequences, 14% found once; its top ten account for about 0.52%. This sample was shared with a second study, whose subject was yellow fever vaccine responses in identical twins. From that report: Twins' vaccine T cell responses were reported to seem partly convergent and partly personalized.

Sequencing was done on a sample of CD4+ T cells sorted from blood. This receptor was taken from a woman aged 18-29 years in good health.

This chain's CDR3 is CATSDPWRAGDSYNEQFF. The CDR3 DNA is TGTGCCACCAGTGATCCATGGCGGGCCGGGGACTCCTACAATGAGCAGTTCTTC. This chain joins TRBV24-1 and TRBJ2-1; tentative D call: TRBD2 (5 bases). Trimming removed 3 bases from V and 0 bases from J, with 17 bases in between. Germline CDR1 reads KGHDR; CDR2 reads SFDVKD. The CDR3 has 18 amino acids.